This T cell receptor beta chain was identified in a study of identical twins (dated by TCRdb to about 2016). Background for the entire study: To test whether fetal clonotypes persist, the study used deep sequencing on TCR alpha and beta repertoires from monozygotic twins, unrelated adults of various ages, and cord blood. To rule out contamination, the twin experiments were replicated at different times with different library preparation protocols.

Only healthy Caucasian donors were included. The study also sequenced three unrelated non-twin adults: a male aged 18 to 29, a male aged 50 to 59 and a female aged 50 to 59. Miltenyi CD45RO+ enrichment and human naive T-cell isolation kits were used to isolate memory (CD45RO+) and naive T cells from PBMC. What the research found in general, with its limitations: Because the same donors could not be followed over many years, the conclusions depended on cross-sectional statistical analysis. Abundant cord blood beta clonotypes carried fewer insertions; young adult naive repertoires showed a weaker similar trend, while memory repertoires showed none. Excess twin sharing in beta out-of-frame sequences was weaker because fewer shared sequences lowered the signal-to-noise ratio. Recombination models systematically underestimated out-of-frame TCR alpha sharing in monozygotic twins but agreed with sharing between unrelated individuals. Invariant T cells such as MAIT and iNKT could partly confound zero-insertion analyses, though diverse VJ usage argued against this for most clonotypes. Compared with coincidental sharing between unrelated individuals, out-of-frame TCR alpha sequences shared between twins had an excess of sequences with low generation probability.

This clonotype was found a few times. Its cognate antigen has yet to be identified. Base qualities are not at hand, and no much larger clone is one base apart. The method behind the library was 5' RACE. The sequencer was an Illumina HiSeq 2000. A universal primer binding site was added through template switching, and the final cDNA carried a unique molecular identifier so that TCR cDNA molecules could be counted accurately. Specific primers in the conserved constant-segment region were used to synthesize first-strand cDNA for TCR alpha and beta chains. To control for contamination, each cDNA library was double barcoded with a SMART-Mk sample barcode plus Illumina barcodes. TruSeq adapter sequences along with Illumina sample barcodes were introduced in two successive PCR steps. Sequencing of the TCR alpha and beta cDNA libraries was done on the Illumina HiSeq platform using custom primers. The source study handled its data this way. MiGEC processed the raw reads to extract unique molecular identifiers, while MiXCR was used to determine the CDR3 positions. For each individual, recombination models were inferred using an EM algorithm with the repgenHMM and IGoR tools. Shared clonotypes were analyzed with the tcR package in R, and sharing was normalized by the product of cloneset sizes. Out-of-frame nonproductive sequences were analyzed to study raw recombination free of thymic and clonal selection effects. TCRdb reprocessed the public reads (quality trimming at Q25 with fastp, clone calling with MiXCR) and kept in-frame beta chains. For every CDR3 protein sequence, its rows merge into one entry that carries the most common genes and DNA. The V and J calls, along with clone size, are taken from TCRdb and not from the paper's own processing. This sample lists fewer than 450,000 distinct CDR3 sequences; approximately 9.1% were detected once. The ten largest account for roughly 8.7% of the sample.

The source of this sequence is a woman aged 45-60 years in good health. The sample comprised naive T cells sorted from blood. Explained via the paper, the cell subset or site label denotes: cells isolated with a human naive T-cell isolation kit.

DNA sequence: TGTGCCAGCAGCCGCGCCTCCGTGAATGAAAAACTGTTTTTT. Its amino acids are CASSRASVNEKLFF. Rearrangement joined TRBV3-1 to TRBJ1-4, with an unclear D gene assignment. CDR1 and CDR2 are drawn from the germline V gene (reference sequence): LGHDT, YNNKEL. The CDR3 numbers 14 residues from cysteine through phenylalanine. Only the CDR3 part of the read is kept: 42 bases, read in frame from the first base. Between the V and J ends, shortened by 4 bases and 5 bases respectively, the junction contains 11 bases.